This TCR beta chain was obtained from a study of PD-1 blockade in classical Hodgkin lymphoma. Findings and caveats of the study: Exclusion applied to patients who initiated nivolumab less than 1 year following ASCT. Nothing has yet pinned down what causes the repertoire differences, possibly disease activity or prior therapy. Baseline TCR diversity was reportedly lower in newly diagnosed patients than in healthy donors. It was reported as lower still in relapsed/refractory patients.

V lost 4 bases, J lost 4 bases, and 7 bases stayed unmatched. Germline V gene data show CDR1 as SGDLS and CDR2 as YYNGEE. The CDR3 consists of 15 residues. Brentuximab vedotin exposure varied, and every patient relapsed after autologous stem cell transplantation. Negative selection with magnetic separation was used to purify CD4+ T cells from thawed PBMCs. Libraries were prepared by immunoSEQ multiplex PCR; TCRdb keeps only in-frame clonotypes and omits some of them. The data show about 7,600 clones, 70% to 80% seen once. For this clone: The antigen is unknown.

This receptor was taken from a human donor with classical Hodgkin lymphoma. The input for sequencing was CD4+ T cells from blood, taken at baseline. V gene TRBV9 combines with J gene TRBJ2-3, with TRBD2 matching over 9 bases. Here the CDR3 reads CASSSTSGLADTQYF. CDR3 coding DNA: TGTGCCAGCAGCTCAACTAGCGGGCTAGCAGATACGCAGTATTTT.